This T cell receptor beta chain was obtained from a study of graft-versus-host responses after intestinal transplantation listed by TCRdb under 2021. Regarding the complete study: The transplants that recipients received were multivisceral, liver-intestinal, or isolated intestinal. All recipients received anti-thymocyte globulin induction followed by maintenance tacrolimus and steroids for about three years. Samples from a few later patients were sequenced in-house on an Illumina MiSeq with MiXCR processing rather than by the commercial service. A peak of at least 4% donor T cells among recipient peripheral blood mononuclear cells was the definition used for donor T cell macrochimerism. The cohort enrolled about 23 intestinal transplant recipients, one of whom was a retransplant, and a few patients without pretransplant specimens were excluded. Alloreactive clones were identified by sequencing pre-transplant mixed lymphocyte reaction products and comparing these products with unstimulated pre-transplant donor and recipient T cells. Graft-versus-host and host-versus-graft alloreactive T cell clones were tracked in the graft, circulation and bone marrow after intestinal transplantation using bulk TCR-beta CDR3 sequencing.

What the time point label conveys for this sample: cells obtained before transplantation from donor or recipient. CD3+CD4+ and CD3+CD8+ populations were FACS-sorted from unstimulated pre-transplant donor and recipient cells taken from spleen or lymph nodes. The research as a whole found: GvH clones turned up in recipient bone marrow, with some appearing earlier in ileal mucosa or blood, a pattern consistent with an intestinal mucosal origin. Early after transplant, peak levels of circulating GvH clones were associated with declines in HvG clones. High GvH to HvG T cell clonal ratios were observed in the allografts of patients with donor T cell macrochimerism. The conclusions were limited by the relatively low number and heterogeneity of the intestinal transplant patients.

On this clone itself: Its target antigen remains unknown. Nothing much larger sits one base from this clone, and base qualities are not available.

CDR3 length: 15 amino acids, cysteine to phenylalanine. Only the CDR3 portion is preserved as DNA: 45 bases, with reading frame beginning at the first base. As encoded in the germline V gene (reference sequence), CDR1 is SGHAT while CDR2 is FQDESV. V is trimmed back by 8 bases and J by 7 bases, and the junction contains 10 bases that no gene match accounts for. Receptor amplification or capture employed the immunoSEQ multiplex PCR assay. For most patients, genomic DNA was isolated with the Qiagen DNeasy Blood and Tissue Kit and shipped frozen to Adaptive Biotechnologies for TCR sequencing. For most patients, high-throughput TCR-beta CDR3 sequencing of genomic DNA was performed by Adaptive Biotechnologies. The authors processed their data as follows. Adaptive's ImmunoSEQ software supplied the TCR sequencing data for 15 to 20 patients, while MiXCR and VDJtools were used to process a few other patients. CD4 versus CD8 sorting errors were corrected by removing sequences found in both subsets at a frequency ratio below 5:1. CDR3 nucleotide sequences shared by donor and recipient were removed because the origin of these sequences could not be assigned. To be classed as alloreactive, a clone needed at least 2-fold expansion over unstimulated cells and a minimum CFSE-low frequency of 0.002% (template counts) or 0.001% (read counts). Clones were considered mappable if detected in sequenced pre-transplant spleen, lymph node, or MLR CFSE-low populations of the donor or recipient. Cumulative frequency of alloreactive clones was calculated as a percentage of all sequences weighted by copy number. In its TCRdb copy, this immuneACCESS table keeps in-frame sequences only and misses some clones. Where compared with another copy, unresolved V genes explain less than half of these, and the others have no known cause. The DNA gave D and trimming, while V, J and clone size come from that table. In this sample the table shows 80,000 to 100,000 clones, roughly 92% of which occur a single time. The ten largest clones add up to about 0.062% of the sample.

The source of this sequence is a human donor who was the organ donor for an intestinal transplant. The V and J genes are TRBV11-1 and TRBJ2-1; 11 of the junction bases match TRBD1. Material: unstimulated CD8+ T cells sorted from spleen or lymph node cells, obtained before transplant. The CDR3 loop reads CASHPRTGGENEQFF. In nucleotides, the sequence is TGTGCCAGCCACCCGCGGACAGGGGGCGAGAATGAGCAGTTCTTC.